This T cell receptor beta chain was recovered during a study of blood T cell repertoires in COVID-19. Study details: COVID-19 samples collected from the United States, Italy and Spain covered acute and convalescent phases.

Study processing details: Amplification with reference gene primers provided the estimates of nucleated cell counts. The table came from immunoSEQ multiplex PCR; TCRdb's copy has only in-frame clones and leaves some out. Clone size and the V and J calls come from that table; the DNA yielded D and trimming. Of under 300,000 clones in the sample, roughly 87% were seen once. Symptom resolution, clearance, or two negative PCRs marked the recovered donors of Cohort 3. The V gene's germline CDR1 is LGHNT and CDR2 FRNRAP. The CDR3 runs to 12 residues. The ends were cut back, 7 bases at V and 7 bases at J, with 13 bases in the middle.

The chain uses TRBV12-5 and TRBJ1-2; D not certain. The TCR was taken from a woman aged 25 to 45 who had recovered from COVID-19. Sequencing was carried out using PBMCs or T cells enriched from blood (not recorded which). The CDR3 spells CASAGSVGGYTF. For the CDR3, the DNA is TGTGCTAGTGCCGGGAGCGTGGGTGGCTACACCTTC.